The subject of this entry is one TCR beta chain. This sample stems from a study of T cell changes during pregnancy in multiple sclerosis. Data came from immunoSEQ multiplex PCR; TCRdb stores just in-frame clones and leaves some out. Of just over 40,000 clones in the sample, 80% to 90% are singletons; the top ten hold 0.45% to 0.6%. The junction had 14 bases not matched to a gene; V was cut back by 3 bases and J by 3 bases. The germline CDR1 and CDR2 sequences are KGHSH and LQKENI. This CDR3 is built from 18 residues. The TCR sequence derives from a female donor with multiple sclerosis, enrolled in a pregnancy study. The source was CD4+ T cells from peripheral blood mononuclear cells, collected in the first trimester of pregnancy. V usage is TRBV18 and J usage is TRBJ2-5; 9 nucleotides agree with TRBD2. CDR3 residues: CASSPSGSQVLKEETQYF. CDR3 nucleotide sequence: TGTGCCAGCTCACCTAGCGGGAGTCAGGTTTTGAAGGAAGAGACCCAGTACTTC.